Shown below are 15 T cell receptor beta chains from a single sample sequenced in a study of regulatory T cells in long-lasting Graves disease. Stated time point: newly diagnosed GD, antithyroid drugs for less than 3 months. From RNA extracted from PBMCs, the TCR library was made. TCR beta libraries were built with iRepertoire HTBI primers and Arm-PCR of CDR3 regions. TCRdb called the multiplex PCR reads again in MiXCR, with one record for every CDR3 protein. The sample yields 600,000 to 650,000 distinct CDR3 sequences, roughly 15% seen once. These sequences were also reported in another study, on T cells in Graves' hyperthyroidism and ophthalmopathy.

The source material was peripheral blood mononuclear cells (PBMCs), sampled at new diagnosis, from a patient treated with antithyroid drugs. The receptors were gathered from a woman aged 25 to 39 with Graves disease.

This clonotype has more than one count but fewer than ten. The chain is built from TRBV10-3 and TRBJ2-3, with no clear D. CDR3 length: 14 amino acids. Between the trimmed V and J ends, which lost 7 bases and 2 bases, there was a span of 13 bases. Germline CDR1 is ENHRY and CDR2 is SYGVKD. CDR3 coding DNA: TGTGCCATCAAGGGCGTGGGTCCCACAGATACGCAGTATTTT. Encoded protein: CAIKGVGPTDTQYF.

This clonotype was seen repeatedly, ten times or more. This chain joins TRBV30 and TRBJ1-2; no reliable D call. V was pared by 0 bases and J by 5 bases, with 10 bases between. Germline V gene lookup returns CDR1 GTSNPN and CDR2 SVGIG (reference sequence). CDR3 length: 13 amino acids. CDR3 sequence: CAWSVASRYGYTF. The CDR3 DNA reads as TGTGCCTGGAGTGTGGCAAGCCGGTATGGCTACACCTTC.

This clonotype came up a few times. A read error may produce the germline difference seen at one junction end. V gene TRBV7-2 combines with J gene TRBJ2-1, with TRBD2 identical over 10 bases. This CDR3 has 12 residues. The germline gives CDR1 SGHTA, CDR2 FQGNSA. CDR3 loop: CASSPRTSGQSF. The CDR3 nucleotides are TGTGCCAGCAGCCCTCGGACTAGCGGTCAGTCCTTC.

The V call is TRBV6-1, the J call TRBJ2-3, with 7 bases identical to TRBD1. The CDR3 spans 16 residues. Trimming at V came to 4 bases and at J to 3 bases, leaving 10 bases not matched to a gene. Germline V CDR1 and CDR2: MNHNS, SASEGT. The CDR3 DNA follows: TGTGCCAGCAGTGTCACAGGGGCATTGGTGACAGATACGCAGTATTTT. Residues: CASSVTGALVTDTQYF.

The CDR3: CASSQQGEPSPLHF. The CDR3 bases are TGTGCCAGCAGCCAGCAGGGTGAACCTTCACCCCTCCACTTT. The chain recombines TRBV3-1 with TRBJ1-6; tentatively, D is TRBD1 (5 bases). In germline, CDR1 is LGHDT, CDR2 YNNKEL (reference sequence). This CDR3 has 14 amino acids. Trimming stripped 3 bases from V and 9 bases from J, with 12 bases between.

The table lists this clonotype with a few counts. The rearrangement uses TRBV7-2 and TRBJ1-2; possible D gene TRBD1, 5 bases. Germline V CDR1 and CDR2: SGHTA, FQGNSA. The CDR3 sequence is 14 residues long. The V end was cut by 2 bases, the J end by 1 base, with 8 bases between. CDR3 DNA: TGTGCCAGCAGCTTAAGTCAGGGTAACTATGGCTACACCTTC. As protein: CASSLSQGNYGYTF.

The CDR3 region is CASSQDWSSYEQYF. CDR3 coding DNA: TGTGCCAGCAGCCAAGATTGGAGCTCCTACGAGCAGTACTTC. This chain uses TRBV3-1 with TRBJ2-7; D gene unclear. Trimming pared 0 bases from V and 0 bases from J, leaving 6 bases between. This CDR3 region has 14 residues. Germline CDR1 LGHDT, CDR2 YNNKEL (reference sequence).

This clonotype was picked up many times. This chain links TRBV20-1 with TRBJ1-1, with a tentative D call TRBD1 (5 bases). This CDR3 region has 15 residues. The germline V and J ends were trimmed by 5 bases and 1 base, with 17 bases remaining between them. Per germline, CDR1 DFQATT and CDR2 SNEGSKA (reference sequence). The CDR3 spells CSAPNQGVKNTEAFF. CDR3 sequence (DNA): TGCAGTGCTCCCAATCAGGGAGTAAAGAACACTGAAGCTTTCTTT.

This clonotype occurred a few times. The rearrangement links TRBV30 to TRBJ1-2; D not resolved. Germline V gene data show CDR1 as GTSNPN and CDR2 as SVGIG (reference sequence). V lost 5 bases and J 8 bases, leaving 9 bases between the germline ends. The CDR3 length is 10 residues. CDR3 amino acids: CAWEESGYTF. As DNA, the CDR3 is TGTGCCTGGGAGGAATCGGGCTACACCTTC. The entire variable domain, with the rest obtained from reference TRBV30 and TRBJ1-2, is as follows: SQTIHQWPATLVQPVGSPLSLECTVEGTSNPNLYWYRQAAGRGLQLLFYSVGIGQISSEVPQNLSASRPQDRQFILSSKKLLLSDSGFYLCAWEESGYTFGSGTRLTVV.

The V gene is TRBV27, the J gene TRBJ2-3, with 10 bases aligning to TRBD2. Germline-derived CDR1 and CDR2 are MNHEY and SMNVEV (reference sequence). V lost 5 bases, J lost 2 bases, and 13 bases stayed unmatched. There are 18 residues in the CDR3. This chain's CDR3 is CASSPYSLAGEYTDTQYF. CDR3 coding DNA: TGTGCCAGCAGTCCCTATTCTCTAGCGGGGGAGTACACAGATACGCAGTATTTT.

This clonotype was seen a handful of times. This sequence joins TRBV20-1 and TRBJ1-6; D is perhaps TRBD1 (5 bases). The germline gives CDR1 DFQATT, CDR2 SNEGSKA (reference sequence). CDR3 length: 17 residues. V dropped 7 bases and J dropped 0 bases, with 19 bases sitting between them. The CDR3: CSVRSTAKFSYNSPLHF. The CDR3 nucleotides read TGCAGTGTACGATCGACAGCGAAATTCTCCTATAATTCACCCCTCCACTTT.

This rearrangement joins TRBV19 to TRBJ2-7; 7 nucleotides agree with TRBD2. The V and J ends lost 3 bases and 5 bases, in that order; junction bases with no gene match: 10. This CDR3 is 15 amino acids long. Germline values: CDR1 LNHDA, CDR2 SQIVND (reference sequence). This CDR3 reads CASSIDGRLGDEQYF. CDR3 DNA: TGTGCCAGTAGTATTGACGGGAGGCTCGGAGACGAGCAGTACTTC.

This clonotype was picked up many times. The chain links TRBV11-2 to TRBJ2-5; D possibly uses TRBD1 or TRBD2 (6 bases each). Germline V gene lookup returns CDR1 SGHAT and CDR2 FQNNGV. There are 14 residues in the CDR3. Trimming pared 3 bases from V and 4 bases from J, leaving 12 bases between. The CDR3 region is CASSLPGAAETQYF. The CDR3 bases are TGTGCCAGCAGCTTGCCGGGGGCAGCAGAGACCCAGTACTTC.

This clonotype was picked up many times. V and J are TRBV27 and TRBJ1-5; D is unresolved. This CDR3 spans 14 amino acids. Germline-derived CDR1 and CDR2 are MNHEY and SMNVEV (reference sequence). Between the trimmed V and J ends, which lost 5 bases and 2 bases, there was a span of 10 bases. The CDR3 sequence is CASSPGSGNQPQHF. CDR3 nucleotides: TGTGCCAGCAGTCCGGGAAGCGGCAATCAGCCCCAGCATTTT.

This clonotype was detected ten times or more. This chain connects TRBV12-3 or TRBV12-4 to TRBJ2-1; 9 positions agree with TRBD2. V lost 7 bases and J lost 4; bases outside the gene matches: 5. This CDR3 contains 14 residues. The CDR3 bases are TGTGCCAGCAATCCTAGCGGGACGTACAATGAGCAGTTCTTC. Translation: CASNPSGTYNEQFF.